The rows below give T cell receptor beta chains drawn from one sample of a study of technical replicates of blood from a few donors. Only in-frame clones appear in the TCRdb table, and some are missing; sequencing was by immunoSEQ multiplex PCR. This sample yields approximately 79,000 clones, of which around 97% are seen a single time; about 0.27% belongs to the top ten. Sequences were obtained from T cells isolated from PBMCs. The receptors derive from a human donor in good health. The conserved cysteine and the conserved F or W are not part of the CDR3 here. The order of the fields is clone size, V gene, J gene, CDR3 protein. Not all rows give a size; the values are once, few, many and, for expanded clones, a class.

clone_size: NA; v_call: TRBV29-1; j_call: TRBJ2-1; cdr3_aa: SVESLAGTLSYNEQF
clone_size: NA; v_call: TRBV30; j_call: TRBJ2-1; cdr3_aa: AWSVGTGGEMGNEQF
clone_size: NA; v_call: TRBV7-9; j_call: TRBJ1-4; cdr3_aa: ASSPGRQENEKLF
clone_size: NA; v_call: TRBV29-1; j_call: TRBJ2-1; cdr3_aa: SVESGGYEQF
clone_size: NA; v_call: TRBV19; j_call: TRBJ1-5; cdr3_aa: ASQTAGPQH
clone_size: NA; v_call: TRBV7-9; j_call: TRBJ2-6; cdr3_aa: ASSNYGVPGANVLT
clone_size: NA; v_call: TRBV28; j_call: TRBJ1-5; cdr3_aa: ASSQQVQPQH
clone_size: NA; v_call: TRBV6-1; j_call: TRBJ2-1; cdr3_aa: AVGQGMASFNEQF
clone_size: NA; v_call: TRBV28; j_call: TRBJ1-4; cdr3_aa: ASSLRTGKRVLF
clone_size: NA; v_call: TRBV6-8; j_call: TRBJ2-7; cdr3_aa: ASRQTYSRQY
clone_size: NA; v_call: TRBV11-2; j_call: TRBJ2-7; cdr3_aa: ASSLEGSGTVGEY
clone_size: NA; v_call: TRBV4-1; j_call: TRBJ1-1; cdr3_aa: ASSQDPGSGTEAF
clone_size: once; v_call: TRBV30; j_call: TRBJ2-7; cdr3_aa: AWSVSTGDGEQY
clone_size: NA; v_call: TRBV29-1; j_call: TRBJ2-5; cdr3_aa: SVETSGIQETQY
clone_size: once; v_call: TRBV6-5; j_call: TRBJ2-7; cdr3_aa: ASSYTGEEQY
clone_size: NA; v_call: TRBV9; j_call: TRBJ2-6; cdr3_aa: ASSLAGGGSGANVLT
clone_size: NA; v_call: TRBV5-5; j_call: TRBJ1-1; cdr3_aa: ASSLGQTTRLFEAF
clone_size: NA; v_call: TRBV10-3; j_call: TRBJ2-7; cdr3_aa: AISESQGAYEQY
clone_size: NA; v_call: TRBV19; j_call: TRBJ2-1; cdr3_aa: ASIRKIAGVMGWHEQF
clone_size: NA; v_call: TRBV7-2; j_call: TRBJ1-1; cdr3_aa: ASSLDGTGEAF
clone_size: NA; v_call: TRBV7-2; j_call: TRBJ2-5; cdr3_aa: ASSLTPRTGGLRETQY
clone_size: NA; v_call: TRBV27; j_call: TRBJ2-1; cdr3_aa: ASSGLAGAFDEQF
clone_size: NA; v_call: TRBV4-1; j_call: TRBJ2-7; cdr3_aa: ASSQGTGGQYEQY
clone_size: NA; v_call: TRBV11-3; j_call: TRBJ2-1; cdr3_aa: ASSLGPDLEQF
clone_size: NA; v_call: TRBV28; j_call: TRBJ2-1; cdr3_aa: ASSPHKSDEQF
clone_size: NA; v_call: TRBV4-2; j_call: TRBJ1-5; cdr3_aa: ASSRTNLRGYSNQPQH
clone_size: NA; v_call: TRBV5-8; j_call: TRBJ2-7; cdr3_aa: ASKGRGVYEQY
clone_size: NA; v_call: TRBV7-9; j_call: TRBJ2-3; cdr3_aa: ASSLGVGEGTDTQY
clone_size: NA; v_call: TRBV18; j_call: TRBJ2-7; cdr3_aa: ASSMDSSYEQY
clone_size: once; v_call: TRBV9; j_call: TRBJ1-2; cdr3_aa: ASSVSGGTLDGYT
clone_size: NA; v_call: TRBV13; j_call: TRBJ1-1; cdr3_aa: ASSLEGSGVMWNTEAF
clone_size: NA; v_call: TRBV6-1; j_call: TRBJ2-3; cdr3_aa: ASSEAPSATDTQY
clone_size: NA; v_call: TRBV5-1; j_call: TRBJ1-4; cdr3_aa: ASSLGRQGVGANEKLF
clone_size: NA; v_call: TRBV4-3; j_call: TRBJ2-7; cdr3_aa: ASSRLQGSYEQY
clone_size: NA; v_call: TRBV11-2; j_call: TRBJ2-1; cdr3_aa: ASSLGQADFNEQF
clone_size: NA; v_call: TRBV6-6; j_call: NA; cdr3_aa: ASSYSPSYEQY
clone_size: NA; v_call: TRBV7-8; j_call: TRBJ2-5; cdr3_aa: ASSSLRTGVYETQY
clone_size: once; v_call: TRBV6-5; j_call: TRBJ2-1; cdr3_aa: ASTRGTIDYNEQF
clone_size: once; v_call: TRBV10-3; j_call: TRBJ2-7; cdr3_aa: AIRQTSGESYEQY
clone_size: NA; v_call: TRBV14; j_call: TRBJ2-7; cdr3_aa: ASSPRTAYEQY
clone_size: NA; v_call: TRBV2; j_call: TRBJ1-1; cdr3_aa: ASSWDRGPIVAF
clone_size: once; v_call: TRBV7-9; j_call: TRBJ2-7; cdr3_aa: ASSGGTSAQGAYEQY